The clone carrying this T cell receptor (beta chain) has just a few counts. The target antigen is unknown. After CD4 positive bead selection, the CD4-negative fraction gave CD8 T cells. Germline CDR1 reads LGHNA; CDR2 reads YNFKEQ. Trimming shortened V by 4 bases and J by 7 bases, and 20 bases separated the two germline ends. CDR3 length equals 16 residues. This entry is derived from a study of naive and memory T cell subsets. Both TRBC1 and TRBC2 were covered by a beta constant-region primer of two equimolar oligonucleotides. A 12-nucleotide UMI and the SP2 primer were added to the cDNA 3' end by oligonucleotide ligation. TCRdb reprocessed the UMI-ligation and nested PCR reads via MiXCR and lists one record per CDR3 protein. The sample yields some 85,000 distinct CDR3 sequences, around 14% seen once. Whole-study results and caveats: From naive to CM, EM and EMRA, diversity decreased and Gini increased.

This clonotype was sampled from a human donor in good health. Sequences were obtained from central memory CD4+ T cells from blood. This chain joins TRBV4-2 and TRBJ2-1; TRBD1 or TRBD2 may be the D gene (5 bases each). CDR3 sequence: CASSPLGVSGQNEQFF. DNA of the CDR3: TGTGCCAGCAGCCCGCTAGGGGTATCGGGGCAGAATGAGCAGTTCTTC.